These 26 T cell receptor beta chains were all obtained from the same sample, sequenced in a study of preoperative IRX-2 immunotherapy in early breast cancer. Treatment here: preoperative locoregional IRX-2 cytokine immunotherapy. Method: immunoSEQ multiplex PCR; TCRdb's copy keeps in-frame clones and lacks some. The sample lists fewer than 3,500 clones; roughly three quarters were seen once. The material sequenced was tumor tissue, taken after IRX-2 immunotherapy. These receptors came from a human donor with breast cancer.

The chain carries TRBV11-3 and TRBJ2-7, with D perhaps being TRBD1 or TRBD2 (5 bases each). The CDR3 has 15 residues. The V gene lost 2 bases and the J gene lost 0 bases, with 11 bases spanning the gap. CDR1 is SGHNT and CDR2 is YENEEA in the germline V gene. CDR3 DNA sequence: TGTGCCAGCAGCTTATTGGCAGGGAGCTCCTACGAGCAGTACTTC. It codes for CASSLLAGSSYEQYF.

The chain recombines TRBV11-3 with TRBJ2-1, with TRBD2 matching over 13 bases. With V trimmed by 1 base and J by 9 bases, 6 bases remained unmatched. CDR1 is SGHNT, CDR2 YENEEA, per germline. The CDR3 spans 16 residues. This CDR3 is CASSLGLAGGLSEQFF. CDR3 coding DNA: TGTGCCAGCAGCTTAGGACTAGCGGGGGGTCTCAGTGAGCAGTTCTTC.

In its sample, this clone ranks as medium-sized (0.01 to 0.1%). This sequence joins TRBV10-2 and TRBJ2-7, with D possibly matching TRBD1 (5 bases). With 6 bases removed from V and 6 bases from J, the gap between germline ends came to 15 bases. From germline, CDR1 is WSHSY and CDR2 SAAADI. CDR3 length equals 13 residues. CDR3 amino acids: CASRGPRAVEQYF. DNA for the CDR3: TGCGCCAGCAGGGGGCCCCGGGCCGTCGAGCAGTACTTC.

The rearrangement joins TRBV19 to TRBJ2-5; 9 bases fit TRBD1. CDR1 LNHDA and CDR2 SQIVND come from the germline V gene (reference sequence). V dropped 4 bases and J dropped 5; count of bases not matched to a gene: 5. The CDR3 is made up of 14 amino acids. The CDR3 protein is CASSSGQGTETQYF. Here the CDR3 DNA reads TGTGCCAGTAGTAGCGGACAGGGGACGGAGACCCAGTACTTC. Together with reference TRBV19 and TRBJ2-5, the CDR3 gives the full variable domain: DGGITQSPKYLFRKEGQNVTLSCEQNLNHDAMYWYRQDPGQGLRLIYYSQIVNDFQKGDIAEGYSVSREKKESFPLTVTSAQKNPTAFYLCASSSGQGTETQYFGPGTRLLVL.

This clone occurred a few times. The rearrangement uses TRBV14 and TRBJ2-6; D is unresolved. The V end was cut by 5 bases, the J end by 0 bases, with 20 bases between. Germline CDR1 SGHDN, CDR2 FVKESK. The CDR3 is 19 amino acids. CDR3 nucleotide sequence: TGTGCCAGCAGCAAAAGAGCCCATCTCAGGCGCTCTGGGGCCAACGTCCTGACTTTC. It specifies CASSKRAHLRRSGANVLTF.

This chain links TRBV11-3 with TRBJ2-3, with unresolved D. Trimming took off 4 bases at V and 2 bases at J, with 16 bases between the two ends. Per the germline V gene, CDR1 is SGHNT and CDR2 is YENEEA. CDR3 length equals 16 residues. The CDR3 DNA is TGTGCCAGCAGCTCCCCTGAAGGGCAGATCACAGATACGCAGTATTTT. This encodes CASSSPEGQITDTQYF.

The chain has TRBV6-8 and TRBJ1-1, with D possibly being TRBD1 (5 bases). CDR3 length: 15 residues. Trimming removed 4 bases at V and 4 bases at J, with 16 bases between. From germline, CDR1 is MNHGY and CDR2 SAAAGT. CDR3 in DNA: TGTGCCAGCAGTTTATTAGCAGGGTCGAGCACTGAAGCTTTCTTT. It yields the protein CASSLLAGSSTEAFF.

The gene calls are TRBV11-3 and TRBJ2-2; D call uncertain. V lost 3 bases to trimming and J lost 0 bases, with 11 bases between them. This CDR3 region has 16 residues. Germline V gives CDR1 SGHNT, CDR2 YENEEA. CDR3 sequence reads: CASSFDRLTNTGELFF. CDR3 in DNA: TGTGCCAGCAGCTTCGATAGACTGACGAACACCGGGGAGCTGTTTTTT.

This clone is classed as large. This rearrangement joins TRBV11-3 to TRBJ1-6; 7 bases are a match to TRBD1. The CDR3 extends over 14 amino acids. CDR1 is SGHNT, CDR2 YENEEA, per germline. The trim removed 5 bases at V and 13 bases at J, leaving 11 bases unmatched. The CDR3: CASSKQGLQWPLHF. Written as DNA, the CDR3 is TGTGCCAGCAGCAAACAGGGGCTCCAGTGGCCCCTCCACTTT. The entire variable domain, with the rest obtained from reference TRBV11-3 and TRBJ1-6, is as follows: EAGVVQSPRYKIIEKKQPVAFWCNPISGHNTLYWYLQNLGQGPELLIRYENEEAVDDSQLPKDRFSAERLKGVDSTLKIQPAELGDSAVYLCASSKQGLQWPLHFGNGTRLTVT.

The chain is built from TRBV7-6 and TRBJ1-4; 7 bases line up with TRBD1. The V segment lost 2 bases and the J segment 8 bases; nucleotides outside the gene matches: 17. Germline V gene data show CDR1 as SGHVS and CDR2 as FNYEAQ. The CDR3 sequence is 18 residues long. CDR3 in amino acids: CASSLRSEGGSGREKLFF. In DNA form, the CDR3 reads TGTGCCAGCAGCTTACGTTCGGAAGGGGGCTCGGGAAGGGAAAAACTGTTTTTT. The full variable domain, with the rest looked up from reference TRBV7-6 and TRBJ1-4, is GAGVSQSPRYKVTKRGQDVALRCDPISGHVSLYWYRQALGQGPEFLTYFNYEAQQDKSGLPNDRFSAERPEGSISTLTIQRTEQRDSAMYRCASSLRSEGGSGREKLFFGSGTQLSVL.

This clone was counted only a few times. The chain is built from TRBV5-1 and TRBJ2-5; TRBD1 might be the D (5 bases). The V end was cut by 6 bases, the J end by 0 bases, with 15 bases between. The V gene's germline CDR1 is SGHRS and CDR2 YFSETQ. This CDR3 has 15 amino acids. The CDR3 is CASTPSGPNQETQYF. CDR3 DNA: TGCGCCAGCACCCCATCAGGGCCAAACCAAGAGACCCAGTACTTC.

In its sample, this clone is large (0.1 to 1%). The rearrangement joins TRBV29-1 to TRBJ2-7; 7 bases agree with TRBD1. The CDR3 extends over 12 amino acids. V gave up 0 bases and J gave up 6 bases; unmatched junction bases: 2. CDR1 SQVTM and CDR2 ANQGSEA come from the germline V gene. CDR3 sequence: CSVEEQGREQYF. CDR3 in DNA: TGCAGCGTTGAAGAACAGGGGCGCGAGCAGTACTTC.

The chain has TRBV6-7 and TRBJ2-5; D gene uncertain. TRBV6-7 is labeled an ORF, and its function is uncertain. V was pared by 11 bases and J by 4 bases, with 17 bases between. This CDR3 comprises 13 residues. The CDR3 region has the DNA TGTGCCTCTACCCGGGCGGTTAGAGAGACCCAGTACTTC. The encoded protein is CASTRAVRETQYF.

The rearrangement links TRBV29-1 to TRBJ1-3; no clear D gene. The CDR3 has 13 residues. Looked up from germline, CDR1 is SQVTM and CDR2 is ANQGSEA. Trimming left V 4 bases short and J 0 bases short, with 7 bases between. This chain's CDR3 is CSVVPNSGNTIYF. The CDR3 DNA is TGCAGCGTTGTCCCGAACTCTGGAAACACCATATATTTT.

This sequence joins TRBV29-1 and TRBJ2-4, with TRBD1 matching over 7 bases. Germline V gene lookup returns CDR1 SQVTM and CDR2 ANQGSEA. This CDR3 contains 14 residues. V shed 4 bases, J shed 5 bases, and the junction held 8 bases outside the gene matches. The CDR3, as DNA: TGCAGCGTTGCGTGGCAGGGGGACCAAAACATTCAGTACTTC. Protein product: CSVAWQGDQNIQYF.

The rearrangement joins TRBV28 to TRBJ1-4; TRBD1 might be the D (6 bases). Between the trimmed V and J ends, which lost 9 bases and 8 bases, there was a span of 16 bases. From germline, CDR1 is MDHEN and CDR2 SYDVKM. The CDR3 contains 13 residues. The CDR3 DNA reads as TGTGCCAGTAAACAGGGTGGCGGGGAAAAACTGTTTTTT. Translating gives CASKQGGGEKLFF.

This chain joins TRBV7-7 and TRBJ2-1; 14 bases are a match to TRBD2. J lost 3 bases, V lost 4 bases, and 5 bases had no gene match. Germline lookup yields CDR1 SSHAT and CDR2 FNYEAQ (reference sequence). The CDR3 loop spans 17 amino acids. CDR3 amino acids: CASSSTGLAGGYNEQFF. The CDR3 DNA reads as TGTGCCAGCAGCTCGACTGGACTAGCGGGGGGCTACAATGAGCAGTTCTTC.

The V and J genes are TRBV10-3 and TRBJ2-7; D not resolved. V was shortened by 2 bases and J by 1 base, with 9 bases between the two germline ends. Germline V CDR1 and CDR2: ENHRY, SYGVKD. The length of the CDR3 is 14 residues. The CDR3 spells CAISERQESYEQYF. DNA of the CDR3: TGTGCCATCAGTGAGAGGCAAGAATCCTACGAGCAGTACTTC.

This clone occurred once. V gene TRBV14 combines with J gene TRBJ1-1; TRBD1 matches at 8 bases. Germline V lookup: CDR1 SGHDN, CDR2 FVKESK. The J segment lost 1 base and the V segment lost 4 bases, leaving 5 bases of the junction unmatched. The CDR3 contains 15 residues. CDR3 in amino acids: CASSPIGQGNTEAFF. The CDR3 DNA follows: TGTGCCAGCAGCCCTATCGGACAGGGGAACACTGAAGCTTTCTTT.

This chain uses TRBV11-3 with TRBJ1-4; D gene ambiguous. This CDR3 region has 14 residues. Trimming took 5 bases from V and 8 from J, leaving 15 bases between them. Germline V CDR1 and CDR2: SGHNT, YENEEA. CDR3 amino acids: CASSPPGVFEKLFF. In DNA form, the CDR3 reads TGTGCCAGCAGCCCGCCCGGGGTGTTCGAAAAACTGTTTTTT.

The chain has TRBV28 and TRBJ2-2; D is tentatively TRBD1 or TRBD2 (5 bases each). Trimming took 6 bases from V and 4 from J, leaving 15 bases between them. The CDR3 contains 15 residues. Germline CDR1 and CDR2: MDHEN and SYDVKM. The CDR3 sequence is CASRSDTGTTGELFF. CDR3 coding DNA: TGTGCCAGCAGGTCGGACACGGGAACCACCGGGGAGCTGTTTTTT.

CDR3 in amino acids: CAWSLGVPGGNTIYF. The CDR3 DNA reads TGTGCCTGGAGTCTTGGGGTCCCCGGCGGAAACACCATATATTTT. V and J are TRBV30 and TRBJ1-3; D is unclear. CDR1 is GTSNPN, CDR2 SVGIG, per germline (reference sequence). The CDR3 contains 15 residues. V was shortened by 2 bases and J by 4 bases, with 15 bases between the two germline ends.

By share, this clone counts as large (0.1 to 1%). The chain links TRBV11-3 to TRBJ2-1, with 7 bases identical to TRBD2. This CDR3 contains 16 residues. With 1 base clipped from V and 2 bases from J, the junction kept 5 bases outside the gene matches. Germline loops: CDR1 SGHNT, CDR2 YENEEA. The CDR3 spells CASSLGSGEPYNEQFF. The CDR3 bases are TGTGCCAGCAGCTTAGGCAGCGGGGAGCCCTACAATGAGCAGTTCTTC.

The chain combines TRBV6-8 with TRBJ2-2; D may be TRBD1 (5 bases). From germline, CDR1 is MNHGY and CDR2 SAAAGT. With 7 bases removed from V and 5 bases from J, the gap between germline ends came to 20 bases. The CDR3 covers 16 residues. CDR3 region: CASKIIQGSGTGELFF. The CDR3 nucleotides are TGTGCCAGCAAAATCATCCAGGGATCCGGGACCGGGGAGCTGTTTTTT.

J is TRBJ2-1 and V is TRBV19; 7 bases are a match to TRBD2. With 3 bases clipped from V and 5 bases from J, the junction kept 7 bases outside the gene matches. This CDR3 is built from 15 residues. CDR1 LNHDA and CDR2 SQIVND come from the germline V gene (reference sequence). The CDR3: CASSISGRAHNEQFF. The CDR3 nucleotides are TGTGCCAGTAGTATTTCGGGGAGGGCCCACAATGAGCAGTTCTTC. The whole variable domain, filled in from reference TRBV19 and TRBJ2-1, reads DGGITQSPKYLFRKEGQNVTLSCEQNLNHDAMYWYRQDPGQGLRLIYYSQIVNDFQKGDIAEGYSVSREKKESFPLTVTSAQKNPTAFYLCASSISGRAHNEQFFGPGTRLTVL.

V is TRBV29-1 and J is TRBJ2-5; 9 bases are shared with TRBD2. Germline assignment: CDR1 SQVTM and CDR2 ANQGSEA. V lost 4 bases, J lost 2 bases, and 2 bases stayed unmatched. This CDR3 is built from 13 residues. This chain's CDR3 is CSVGGRVQETQYF. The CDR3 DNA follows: TGCAGCGTTGGCGGGAGGGTTCAAGAGACCCAGTACTTC.